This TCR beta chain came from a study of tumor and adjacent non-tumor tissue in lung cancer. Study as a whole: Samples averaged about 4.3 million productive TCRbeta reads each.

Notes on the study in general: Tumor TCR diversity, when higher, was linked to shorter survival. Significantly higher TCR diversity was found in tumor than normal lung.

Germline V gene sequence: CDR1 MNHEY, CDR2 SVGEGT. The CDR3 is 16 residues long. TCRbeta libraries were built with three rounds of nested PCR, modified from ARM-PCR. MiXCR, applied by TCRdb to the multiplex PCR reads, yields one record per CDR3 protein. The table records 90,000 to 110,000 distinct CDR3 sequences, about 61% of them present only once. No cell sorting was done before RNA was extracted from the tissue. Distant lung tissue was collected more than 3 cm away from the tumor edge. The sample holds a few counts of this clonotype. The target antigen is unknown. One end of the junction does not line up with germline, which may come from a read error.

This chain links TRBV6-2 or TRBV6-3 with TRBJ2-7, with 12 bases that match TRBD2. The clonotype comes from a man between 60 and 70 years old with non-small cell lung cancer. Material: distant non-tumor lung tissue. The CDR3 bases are TGTGCCAGCAGCCACCCCGGACTAGCGGGGATCTACAAGCAGTACTTC. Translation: CASSHPGLAGIYKQYF.